This passage covers 20 T cell receptor beta chains from one sample sequenced in a study of blood T cell repertoires in COVID-19 (dated by TCRdb to 2018 to 2021). Libraries came from the immunoSEQ multiplex PCR assay. In TCRdb, the immuneACCESS table is reduced to in-frame sequences with V and J assigned. These tables do not hold every clone; where another copy was compared, an unresolved V gene accounts for under half, and the others remain unexplained. The sample yields approximately 350,000 clones; around 90% were counted once. The leading ten clones occupy roughly 3% of the sample. The specimen sequenced was peripheral blood. Receptors were obtained from a woman under 30 who had recovered from COVID-19.

The gene calls are TRBV7-8 and TRBJ1-5; TRBD1 matches 8 bases. Trimming removed 3 bases from V and 0 bases from J; junction bases left unmatched: 1. Germline CDR1 and CDR2: SGHVS and FQNEAQ. The CDR3 contains 15 residues. The CDR3 reads CASSLGQVSNQPQHF. CDR3 nucleotide sequence: TGTGCCAGCAGCTTGGGACAGGTTAGCAATCAGCCCCAGCATTTT. The entire variable domain, with the rest obtained from reference TRBV7-8 and TRBJ1-5, is as follows: GAGVSQSPRYKVAKRGQDVALRCDPISGHVSLFWYQQALGQGPEFLTYFQNEAQLDKSGLPSDRFFAERPEGSVSTLKIQRTQQEDSAVYLCASSLGQVSNQPQHFGDGTRLSIL.

This clone has only a few counts. The chain combines TRBV5-1 with TRBJ1-1, with a weak D call TRBD1 (6 bases). This CDR3 is built from 13 residues. V was shortened by 4 bases and J by 1 base, with 8 bases between the two germline ends. Germline CDR1 reads SGHRS; CDR2 reads YFSETQ. The CDR3 loop is CASSPGQNTEAFF. In DNA, the CDR3 is TGCGCCAGCAGCCCGGGACAGAACACTGAAGCTTTCTTT.

The CDR3 region is CASSESTGARGAPLHF. The CDR3 DNA follows: TGTGCCAGCAGTGAGTCGACAGGGGCGAGAGGGGCACCCCTCCACTTT. The gene calls are TRBV25-1 and TRBJ1-6; 8 bases are shared with TRBD1. From germline, CDR1 is MGHDK and CDR2 SYGVNS. The CDR3 contains 16 residues. Trimming at V came to 3 bases and at J to 11 bases, leaving 12 bases not matched to a gene.

CDR3: CATSRLRNEQFF. The CDR3, as DNA: TGTGCCACCAGCAGACTCCGCAATGAGCAGTTCTTC. The chain is built from TRBV15 and TRBJ2-1; D gene uncertain. CDR3 length: 12 residues. Trimming shortened V by 2 bases and J by 6 bases, and 5 bases separated the two germline ends. The germline gives CDR1 LNHNV, CDR2 YYDKDF (reference sequence). Variable domain in full (rest from reference TRBV15 and TRBJ2-1): DAMVIQNPRYQVTQFGKPVTLSCSQTLNHNVMYWYQQKSSQAPKLLFHYYDKDFNNEADTPDNFQSRRPNTSFCFLDIRSPGLGDTAMYLCATSRLRNEQFFGPGTRLTVL.

V gene TRBV18 combines with J gene TRBJ1-2; 9 bases align to TRBD1. V lost 9 bases to trimming and J lost 7 bases; unmatched junction nucleotides: 15. The germline V gene encodes CDR1 KGHSH and CDR2 LQKENI. There are 15 residues in the CDR3. The CDR3 spells CASLGLMDRGSGYTF. The CDR3 coding sequence is TGTGCCAGTCTTGGGCTCATGGACAGGGGAAGTGGCTACACCTTC.

The chain recombines TRBV18 with TRBJ1-1, with 7 bases lining up with TRBD1. The V and J ends lost 1 base and 4 bases, in that order; junction bases with no gene match: 3. The germline V gene has CDR1 KGHSH and CDR2 LQKENI. CDR3 size: 14 residues. CDR3 sequence (DNA): TGTGCCAGCTCACCACAGGGGGCAATCACTGAAGCTTTCTTT. Protein: CASSPQGAITEAFF. The variable domain in full, with the rest retrieved from reference TRBV18 and TRBJ1-1, is NAGVMQNPRHLVRRRGQEARLRCSPMKGHSHVYWYRQLPEEGLKFMVYLQKENIIDESGMPKERFSAEFPKEGPSILRIQQVVRGDSAAYFCASSPQGAITEAFFGQGTRLTVV.

The chain recombines TRBV20-1 with TRBJ1-2, with 12 bases matching TRBD1. The CDR3 runs to 16 residues. CDR1 and CDR2 (germline): DFQATT, SNEGSKA (reference sequence). With 3 bases clipped from V and 4 bases from J, the junction kept 9 bases outside the gene matches. CDR3 DNA: TGCAGTGCTAGTGGACCGGGACAGGGGGCAGGCTATGGCTACACCTTC. It codes for CSASGPGQGAGYGYTF.

The gene calls are TRBV18 and TRBJ2-3; D gene uncertain. Trimming shortened V by 3 bases and J by 5 bases, and 9 bases separated the two germline ends. Looked up from germline, CDR1 is KGHSH and CDR2 is LQKENI. The CDR3 sequence is 13 residues long. CDR3 amino acids: CASSPGAEDTQYF. CDR3 sequence (DNA): TGTGCCAGCTCACCGGGTGCGGAAGATACGCAGTATTTT.

The genes are TRBV13 and TRBJ2-7, with TRBD1 as a possible D gene (6 bases). This CDR3 spans 14 amino acids. Trimming removed 4 bases at V and 5 bases at J, with 15 bases between. Germline CDR1 and CDR2: PRHDT and FYEKMQ (reference sequence). This CDR3 reads CASSYLMGQNEQYV. CDR3 coding DNA: TGTGCCAGCAGCTACCTCATGGGACAAAACGAGCAGTACGTC.

The rearrangement uses TRBV6-2 or TRBV6-3 and TRBJ1-5; 10 bases align to TRBD1. The CDR3 loop spans 17 amino acids. V was pared by 6 bases and J by 7 bases, with 15 bases of the junction left unmatched. Germline CDR1 reads MNHEY; CDR2 reads SVGEGT. The CDR3 region is CASSLQGQGMARQPQHF. In DNA form, the CDR3 reads TGTGCCAGCAGCTTACAGGGACAGGGGATGGCTAGGCAGCCCCAGCATTTT.

CDR3 nucleotides: TGTGCCATCAGAGGGACAGTAAACACCGGGGAGCTGTTTTTT. It yields the protein CAIRGTVNTGELFF. This chain joins TRBV10-3 and TRBJ2-2, with TRBD1 matching 7 bases. This CDR3 has 14 residues. The germline V gene has CDR1 ENHRY and CDR2 SYGVKD. With 6 bases clipped from V and 2 bases from J, the junction kept 3 bases outside the gene matches.

The chain joins TRBV5-1 to TRBJ2-1, with TRBD2 matching 9 bases. With 0 bases clipped from V and 7 bases from J, the junction kept 5 bases outside the gene matches. The CDR3 sequence is 15 residues long. Germline lookup yields CDR1 SGHRS and CDR2 YFSETQ. CDR3 loop: CASSLVVAGDNEQFF. Here the CDR3 DNA reads TGCGCCAGCAGCTTGGTAGTAGCGGGAGATAATGAGCAGTTCTTC.

V gene TRBV7-2 combines with J gene TRBJ2-1, with 8 bases identical to TRBD2. V lost 1 base, J lost 8 bases, and 7 bases stayed unmatched. Germline CDR1 and CDR2: SGHTA and FQGNSA. This CDR3 is built from 15 residues. CDR3 residues: CASSLGGRLAYEQFF. The CDR3 coding sequence is TGTGCCAGCAGCTTAGGAGGCCGACTAGCGTATGAGCAGTTCTTC.

This clone was recorded only once. V gene TRBV5-6 combines with J gene TRBJ1-1; D is undetermined. V lost 0 bases and J 0 bases, leaving 12 bases between the germline ends. The CDR3 spans 16 residues. The germline CDR1 and CDR2 sequences are SGHDT and YYEEEE. The CDR3 is CASSLVSGFLNTEAFF. The CDR3, as DNA: TGTGCCAGCAGCTTGGTGTCAGGTTTCTTGAACACTGAAGCTTTCTTT.

In DNA, the CDR3 is TGTGCCAGCAGTTTATATGGAAACTTACCCGGGAGGTCTAATGAAAAACTGTTTTTT. Its protein is CASSLYGNLPGRSNEKLFF. The rearrangement uses TRBV27 and TRBJ1-4; D is ambiguous. The CDR3 is 19 amino acids. In germline, CDR1 is MNHEY, CDR2 SMNVEV (reference sequence). Trimming pared 1 base from V and 3 bases from J, leaving 21 bases between.

The rearrangement joins TRBV3-1 (or the pseudogene TRBV3-2) to TRBJ2-2; D is undetermined. The V end lost 1 base, the J end lost 7 bases, and 7 bases lay between the germline ends. This CDR3 region has 13 residues. Germline CDR1 is LGHDT and CDR2 is YNNKEL (reference sequence). CDR3 nucleotide sequence: TGTGCCAGCAGCCAAGTAATCTTCGGGGAGCTGTTTTTT. It is translated as CASSQVIFGELFF.

V is TRBV15 and J is TRBJ2-1; 7 bases match TRBD2. This CDR3 is 17 amino acids long. The junction had 13 bases not matched to a gene; V was cut back by 0 bases and J by 8 bases. Germline-derived CDR1 and CDR2 are LNHNV and YYDKDF (reference sequence). CDR3 amino acids: CATSRDQWAGVDYEQFF. The DNA of the CDR3 is TGTGCCACCAGCAGAGATCAGTGGGCGGGAGTGGACTATGAGCAGTTCTTC.

This chain connects TRBV9 to TRBJ1-2; D may be TRBD1 (6 bases). The CDR3 consists of 15 residues. Deletions cut 5 bases from V and 5 bases from J, with 19 bases between. CDR1 SGDLS and CDR2 YYNGEE come from the germline V gene. The CDR3 sequence is CASSKLPGEIYGYTF. CDR3 sequence (DNA): TGTGCCAGCAGTAAACTCCCAGGGGAAATTTATGGCTACACCTTC.

This CDR3 reads CASSEKPGTSGSYEQFF. The CDR3 coding sequence is TGCGCCAGCAGCGAAAAACCCGGGACTAGCGGGAGCTATGAGCAGTTCTTC. The V call is TRBV5-1, the J call TRBJ2-1; 14 nucleotides match TRBD2. V was clipped by 4 bases and J by 8 bases; unmatched bases: 11. This CDR3 has 17 residues. Per the germline V gene, CDR1 is SGHRS and CDR2 is YFSETQ.

The rearrangement joins TRBV7-2 to TRBJ2-3, with 7 bases fitting TRBD2. The CDR3 has 14 residues. V lost 5 bases, J lost 9 bases, and 11 bases stayed unmatched. Germline assignment: CDR1 SGHTA and CDR2 FQGNSA. CDR3 sequence: CASSIKPGGATQYF. Here the CDR3 DNA reads TGTGCCAGCAGCATAAAACCGGGGGGTGCAACGCAGTATTTT.